These 20 T cell receptor beta chains were all obtained from the same sample, sequenced in a study of T cell responses to AZD1222 COVID-19 vaccine. This table comes from immunoSEQ multiplex PCR, and its TCRdb copy is limited to in-frame clones, with some not included. Of roughly 100,000 clones in the sample, about 89% are singletons; the top ten hold about 3.1%. The specimen comprised peripheral blood, sampled 28 days after the second dose of the MenACWY control vaccine. All receptors come from an adult who received the MenACWY meningococcal vaccine as a control.

J is TRBJ1-2 and V is TRBV19; D is ambiguous. The CDR3 loop spans 13 amino acids. Trimming removed 5 bases from V and 2 bases from J, with 9 bases in between. CDR1 is LNHDA and CDR2 is SQIVND in the germline V gene (reference sequence). The CDR3 nucleotides read TGTGCCAGTAGTCCCGACGGAAACTATGGCTACACCTTC. Translated, it gives CASSPDGNYGYTF.

J is TRBJ1-2 and V is TRBV6-5, with D perhaps matching TRBD1 (5 bases). CDR1 and CDR2 (germline): MNHEY, SVGAGI. The CDR3 has 14 amino acids. V was pared by 8 bases and J by 9 bases, with 22 bases between. CDR3 bases: TGTGCCAGCTATCTGGTAGGGGCAAGTTATAGCTACACCTTC. Protein sequence: CASYLVGASYSYTF.

This clone showed up just a few times. V is TRBV7-2 and J is TRBJ1-1; TRBD1 is a possible D gene (6 bases). The V and J ends lost 2 bases and 5 bases respectively, with 15 bases between them. This CDR3 region has 15 residues. Germline V gives CDR1 SGHTA, CDR2 FQGNSA. Here the CDR3 reads CASSLTPGGHTEAFF. DNA for the CDR3: TGTGCCAGCAGCTTAACCCCTGGGGGGCATACTGAAGCTTTCTTT.

CDR3 bases: TGTGCCACCAGCAGAGATACGGGGCCCGGGGAGCTGTTTTTT. This codes for CATSRDTGPGELFF. This chain uses TRBV15 with TRBJ2-2; perhaps D is TRBD1 or TRBD2 (5 bases each). Germline values: CDR1 LNHNV, CDR2 YYDKDF (reference sequence). V was clipped by 0 bases and J by 6 bases, with 8 bases between them. The length of the CDR3 is 14 residues.

The genes are TRBV5-1 and TRBJ2-7, with D hard to call. V was pared by 5 bases and J by 0 bases, with 6 bases between. This CDR3 is 12 amino acids long. CDR1 SGHRS and CDR2 YFSETQ come from the germline V gene. Here the CDR3 DNA reads TGCGCCAGCAGAGCAAACTCCTACGAGCAGTACTTC. Protein product: CASRANSYEQYF.

V usage is TRBV30 and J usage is TRBJ1-2; D might be TRBD1 (6 bases). The length of the CDR3 is 13 residues. V lost 5 bases and J lost 2, with 12 bases in between. Per the germline V gene, CDR1 is GTSNPN and CDR2 is SVGIG (reference sequence). The CDR3: CAWSLGTNYGYTF. In nucleotides, the CDR3 is TGTGCCTGGTCTCTTGGGACAAACTATGGCTACACCTTC. The whole variable domain, filled in from reference TRBV30 and TRBJ1-2, reads SQTIHQWPATLVQPVGSPLSLECTVEGTSNPNLYWYRQAAGRGLQLLFYSVGIGQISSEVPQNLSASRPQDRQFILSSKKLLLSDSGFYLCAWSLGTNYGYTFGSGTRLTVV.

The chain combines TRBV6-5 with TRBJ1-2; unclear D gene. CDR1 is MNHEY, CDR2 SVGAGI, per germline. Trimming shortened V by 4 bases and J by 4 bases, and 4 bases separated the two germline ends. This CDR3 is 11 amino acids long. The CDR3 loop is CASSSSYGYTF. The CDR3, as DNA: TGTGCCAGCAGTTCTTCCTATGGCTACACCTTC.

The chain recombines TRBV14 with TRBJ1-1; D gene uncertain. With 4 bases removed from V and 0 bases from J, the gap between germline ends came to 9 bases. Germline lookup yields CDR1 SGHDN and CDR2 FVKESK. This CDR3 has 14 amino acids. This chain's CDR3 is CASSRPGMNTEAFF. The CDR3 nucleotides read TGTGCCAGCAGCCGCCCCGGGATGAACACTGAAGCTTTCTTT. Filled out from reference TRBV14 and TRBJ1-1, the complete variable domain reads EAGVTQFPSHSVIEKGQTVTLRCDPISGHDNLYWYRRVMGKEIKFLLHFVKESKQDESGMPNNRFLAERTGGTYSTLKVQPAELEDSGVYFCASSRPGMNTEAFFGQGTRLTVV.

This chain uses TRBV28 with TRBJ1-2; D possibly corresponds to TRBD1 (5 bases). CDR1 and CDR2 from the germline V gene are MDHEN and SYDVKM. V was clipped by 3 bases and J by 8 bases, with 13 bases between them. The CDR3 is made up of 13 amino acids. The CDR3 loop is CASSLERGWGYTF. CDR3 DNA sequence: TGTGCCAGCAGTTTGGAGAGGGGTTGGGGCTACACCTTC.

Only one count was recorded for this clone. The CDR3 nucleotides are TGTGCCTTAAAGCGGGGGGGAGGCACCGGGGAGCTGTTTTTT. As protein: CALKRGGGTGELFF. The J gene is TRBJ2-2, the V gene TRBV30, with TRBD2 identical over 10 bases. Germline V lookup: CDR1 GTSNPN, CDR2 SVGIG (reference sequence). Trimming removed 7 bases from V and 4 bases from J; junction bases left unmatched: 6. The CDR3 has 14 amino acids.

The chain is built from TRBV18 and TRBJ1-2; D may be TRBD1 (6 bases). The CDR3 runs to 13 residues. Looked up from germline, CDR1 is KGHSH and CDR2 is LQKENI. V was clipped by 8 bases and J by 8 bases, with 18 bases between them. In DNA form, the CDR3 reads TGTGCCAGCGCATTTACATCAGGGGACGGCTACACCTTC. Protein sequence: CASAFTSGDGYTF.

V and J are TRBV27 and TRBJ1-2; 9 bases are shared with TRBD1. Germline V gene sequence: CDR1 MNHEY, CDR2 SMNVEV (reference sequence). The CDR3 sequence is 16 residues long. Trimming at V came to 0 bases and at J to 5 bases, leaving 7 bases not matched to a gene. The CDR3 sequence: CASSLSPGTGTYGYTF. Here the CDR3 DNA reads TGTGCCAGCAGTTTATCTCCCGGGACAGGGACTTATGGCTACACCTTC.

The chain carries TRBV27 and TRBJ1-3; a weak D match, TRBD1 (5 bases). CDR1 is MNHEY, CDR2 SMNVEV, per germline (reference sequence). There are 14 residues in the CDR3. The germline V and J ends were trimmed by 3 bases and 4 bases, with 10 bases remaining between them. The CDR3 DNA is TGTGCCAGCAGTTTCGTCCCAGGGGGAAACACCATATATTTT. It specifies CASSFVPGGNTIYF.

The chain is built from TRBV12-3 or TRBV12-4 and TRBJ2-7, with TRBD1 as a possible D gene (5 bases). The CDR3 is 13 residues long. The ends were cut back, 6 bases at V and 2 bases at J, with 11 bases in the middle. CDR3 in amino acids: CASSEPRAYEQYF. The CDR3 DNA reads as TGTGCCAGCAGCGAGCCCAGGGCCTACGAGCAGTACTTC.

This clone was observed a single time. This chain joins TRBV19 and TRBJ2-1, with 7 bases matching TRBD1. The V gene end was trimmed by 3 bases and the J gene end by 6 bases; junction bases not matched to a gene: 8. Looked up from germline, CDR1 is LNHDA and CDR2 is SQIVND (reference sequence). The CDR3 is 15 amino acids. The CDR3 DNA reads as TGTGCCAGTAGTATTTTGGGGACAGTAGCCAATGAGCAGTTCTTC. Protein: CASSILGTVANEQFF.

This chain connects TRBV7-4 to TRBJ2-7; 10 nucleotides agree with TRBD1. Germline-derived CDR1 and CDR2 are SGHVT and SQSDAQ. V was clipped by 4 bases and J by 3 bases; unmatched bases: 15. There are 18 residues in the CDR3. The CDR3 nucleotides are TGTGCCAGCAGCTCCCTCGTCTCGGACAGGGGGATCCTCTACGAGCAGTACTTC. This gives the protein CASSSLVSDRGILYEQYF.

The chain is built from TRBV6-5 and TRBJ2-1, with TRBD2 as a possible D gene (5 bases). The CDR3 runs to 14 residues. V lost 7 bases to trimming and J lost 8 bases, with 18 bases between them. In germline, CDR1 is MNHEY, CDR2 SVGAGI. DNA of the CDR3: TGTGCCAGCAACGCGCCGGGGTCGTTATATGAGCAGTTCTTC. This encodes CASNAPGSLYEQFF.

This rearrangement joins TRBV6-5 to TRBJ1-1; D ambiguous. The CDR3 runs to 14 residues. Looked up from germline, CDR1 is MNHEY and CDR2 is SVGAGI. V was shortened by 5 bases and J by 1 base, with 11 bases between the two germline ends. The CDR3 sequence: CASSPPGTNTEAFF. CDR3 DNA: TGTGCCAGCAGTCCGCCCGGCACGAACACTGAAGCTTTCTTT.

J is TRBJ1-1 and V is TRBV7-6; TRBD1 is a possible D gene (5 bases). The germline gives CDR1 SGHVS, CDR2 FNYEAQ. Between the trimmed V and J ends, which lost 3 bases and 3 bases, there was a span of 20 bases. The CDR3 is 17 amino acids. The DNA of the CDR3 is TGTGCCAGCAGCTTCGGGGTGTCCGGGACTGGGGACACTGAAGCTTTCTTT. The encoded protein is CASSFGVSGTGDTEAFF.

The genes are TRBV6-2 or TRBV6-3 and TRBJ1-4; 10 bases match TRBD1. Germline V lookup: CDR1 MNHEY, CDR2 SVGEGT. The trim removed 6 bases at V and 4 bases at J, leaving 5 bases unmatched. The CDR3 sequence is 15 residues long. CDR3 amino acids: CASSSRDRGNEKLFF. The DNA for the CDR3 is TGTGCCAGCAGCTCCCGGGACAGGGGTAATGAAAAACTGTTTTTT.